This T cell receptor (beta chain) was documented in a study of cytomegalovirus exposure and HLA in healthy donors. Overall study context: From roughly 180 million T cells, an earlier analysis saw approximately 110 million unique TCR beta sequences.

This clone was counted between two and nine times. The antigen is unknown. Amplification used 60 Vbeta primers and 13 Jbeta primers. The table came from immunoSEQ multiplex PCR; TCRdb's copy has only in-frame clones and leaves some out. The sample contains about 100,000 clones, 60% to 75% of which appear only once. V lost 4 bases and J lost 6, with 15 bases in between. This CDR3 region has 14 residues. The V gene's germline CDR1 is SGHRS and CDR2 YFSETQ. Points from the study as a whole: High sensitivity and specificity were reportedly achieved when the classifier diagnosed cytomegalovirus status. TCR beta V segments were, for the most part, productive about 87% or about 30% of the time in an earlier analysis. A later analysis by the authors found several of the most significant clusters apparently linked to common viral pathogens.

The sample was PBMCs. The chain is built from TRBV5-1 and TRBJ2-3; weak D call: TRBD1 (6 bases). The receptor's source is a man aged 35 to 55 in good health and CMV-seropositive. In DNA form, the CDR3 reads TGCGCCAGCAGCGCCCAGGGGTCTGAGGATACGCAGTATTTT. This sequence encodes CASSAQGSEDTQYF. The full variable domain, completed using reference TRBV5-1 and TRBJ2-3, is KAGVTQTPRYLIKTRGQQVTLSCSPISGHRSVSWYQQTPGQGLQFLFEYFSETQRNKGNFPGRFSGRQFSNSRSEMNVSTLELGDSALYLCASSAQGSEDTQYFGPGTRLTVL.